This T cell receptor beta chain came from a study of cytomegalovirus exposure and HLA in healthy donors. The PCR had 60 Vbeta and 13 Jbeta primers. Original analysis: Approximately 72 million unique TCR beta chains, around 10 million of them shared, were counted by a later analysis. Data came from immunoSEQ multiplex PCR; TCRdb stores just in-frame clones and leaves some out. V, J and clone size were drawn from that table, and D and trimming were deduced from the DNA. Recorded for this sample: around 50,000 clones. In regard to this clone: Its antigen is still unknown.

General study findings and limits: Later work associated fewer than 20,000 TCR beta sequences with HLA alleles at 0.05 false discovery rate.

V dropped 4 bases and J dropped 5; count of bases not matched to a gene: 6. Germline loops: CDR1 SGHRS, CDR2 YFSETQ. This CDR3 is built from 14 residues. The specimen was PBMCs. The TCR was taken from a male donor in good health and CMV-seropositive. The chain carries TRBV5-1 and TRBJ2-5, with 9 bases identical to TRBD2. CDR3 DNA sequence: TGCGCCAGCAGCGATGGGACTAGCAGTGAGACCCAGTACTTC. Protein product: CASSDGTSSETQYF.